Below, 10 T cell receptor beta chains from the same sample are listed, as sequenced in a study of blood T cell repertoires in COVID-19. Clones were read by immunoSEQ multiplex PCR, and TCRdb kept only the in-frame ones, dropping some. The table records over 350,000 clones, around 89% of them present only once. Sequenced input: peripheral blood. The receptors here all came from a woman between 25 and 40 years old with acute or convalescent COVID-19.

The CDR3 sequence: CASSQSLGQPQHF. In DNA form, the CDR3 reads TGCGCCAGCAGCCAAAGTCTAGGTCAGCCCCAGCATTTT. V and J are TRBV4-1 and TRBJ1-5; D remains ambiguous. The V and J ends lost 2 bases and 6 bases respectively, with 8 bases between them. Looked up from germline, CDR1 is MGHRA and CDR2 is YSYEKL. The CDR3 runs 13 residues.

V gene TRBV5-6 combines with J gene TRBJ2-7; the D is unclear. The CDR3 has 13 residues. Germline V CDR1 and CDR2: SGHDT, YYEEEE. V was cut by 3 bases and J by 2 bases, with 9 bases left in between. This CDR3 reads CASSYSLAYEQYF. Written as DNA, the CDR3 is TGTGCCAGCAGCTATAGTTTAGCCTACGAGCAGTACTTC.

The rearrangement uses TRBV5-1 and TRBJ2-7; D possibly corresponds to TRBD1 (6 bases). The germline V gene has CDR1 SGHRS and CDR2 YFSETQ. The CDR3 consists of 12 residues. Trimming stripped 2 bases from V and 4 bases from J, with 7 bases between. The CDR3 DNA reads as TGCGCCAGCAGCTTACAGGGTTACGAGCAGTACTTC. This gives the protein CASSLQGYEQYF.

CDR3 nucleotide sequence: TGTGCCAGCAGCCCGGGATTAAACACTGAAGCTTTCTTT. Its protein is CASSPGLNTEAFF. V usage is TRBV5-6 and J usage is TRBJ1-1; D not certain. Germline loops: CDR1 SGHDT, CDR2 YYEEEE. Trimming stripped 4 bases from V and 2 bases from J, with 9 bases between. The CDR3 contains 13 residues.

The rearrangement uses TRBV7-3 and TRBJ1-2; a weak D match, TRBD1 (5 bases). Trimming removed 1 base from V and 6 bases from J, with 12 bases in between. The V gene's germline CDR1 is SGHTA and CDR2 FQGTGA. The CDR3 has 14 residues. CDR3 sequence: CASSLMAGSHGYTF. The DNA for the CDR3 is TGTGCCAGCAGCTTAATGGCAGGGTCGCATGGCTACACCTTC.

J is TRBJ1-1 and V is TRBV7-9; weak D call: TRBD1 (5 bases). Per the germline V gene, CDR1 is SEHNR and CDR2 is FQNEAQ (reference sequence). The V end was cut by 1 base, the J end by 4 bases, with 10 bases between. The CDR3 consists of 14 residues. The CDR3 protein is CASSLVQGGTEAFF. CDR3 nucleotide sequence: TGTGCCAGCAGCTTAGTCCAGGGTGGCACTGAAGCTTTCTTT.

The chain combines TRBV9 with TRBJ2-1, with TRBD2 identical over 13 bases. This CDR3 is 15 amino acids long. The germline gives CDR1 SGDLS, CDR2 YYNGEE. The V segment lost 2 bases and the J segment 8 bases; nucleotides outside the gene matches: 4. The CDR3 protein is CASSVGLAGLDEQFF. The CDR3 DNA sequence: TGTGCCAGCAGCGTGGGACTAGCGGGGTTGGATGAGCAGTTCTTC.

This chain connects TRBV29-1 to TRBJ2-1; 9 bases match TRBD2. Germline lookup yields CDR1 SQVTM and CDR2 ANQGSEA. After removal of 7 bases from V and 7 bases from J, the junction contained 2 bases not matched to a gene. The CDR3 spans 11 residues. For the CDR3, the DNA is TGCAGCGCCCTAGCGGGGAATGAGCAGTTCTTC. Protein product: CSALAGNEQFF.

This clone was seen only once. The V and J genes are TRBV7-9 and TRBJ2-1; possibly TRBD2 for D (5 bases). Trimming removed 4 bases at V and 2 bases at J, with 21 bases between. The CDR3 loop spans 18 amino acids. In germline, CDR1 is SEHNR, CDR2 FQNEAQ (reference sequence). The DNA of the CDR3 is TGTGCCAGCAGCTCTAGTGGGCGGGCGGTCGATACCTACAATGAGCAGTTCTTC. It specifies CASSSSGRAVDTYNEQFF.

The chain is built from TRBV7-3 and TRBJ2-4; no clear D. V gave up 1 base and J gave up 7 bases, with 11 bases separating them. This CDR3 comprises 14 residues. The germline V gene has CDR1 SGHTA and CDR2 FQGTGA. CDR3 nucleotide sequence: TGTGCCAGCAGCTTAAGTCCCGCGGTGAACATTCAGTACTTC. Amino acid sequence: CASSLSPAVNIQYF.